These 5 T cell receptor beta chains came from one sample sequenced in a study of blood T cell repertoires in COVID-19. Data came from immunoSEQ multiplex PCR; TCRdb stores just in-frame clones and leaves some out. This table holds some 97,000 clones, just under 80% found once. Sequencing input: peripheral blood. These receptors were taken from a woman in her seventies with acute or convalescent COVID-19.

The V call is TRBV18, the J call TRBJ2-3; the match to TRBD1 covers 9 bases. The trim removed 10 bases at V and 2 bases at J, leaving 7 bases unmatched. The CDR3 loop spans 14 amino acids. The V gene's germline CDR1 is KGHSH and CDR2 LQKENI. CDR3 nucleotides: TGTGCCACCTTCCGGGACAGGGCCACAGATACGCAGTATTTT. Translated, it gives CATFRDRATDTQYF. The whole variable domain, filled in from reference TRBV18 and TRBJ2-3, reads NAGVMQNPRHLVRRRGQEARLRCSPMKGHSHVYWYRQLPEEGLKFMVYLQKENIIDESGMPKERFSAEFPKEGPSILRIQQVVRGDSAAYFCATFRDRATDTQYFGPGTRLTVL.

This rearrangement joins TRBV19 to TRBJ1-1, with D maybe TRBD1 (6 bases). Germline V gene lookup returns CDR1 LNHDA and CDR2 SQIVND (reference sequence). This CDR3 region has 15 residues. V lost 7 bases and J 4 bases, leaving 19 bases between the germline ends. CDR3 in amino acids: CASNRGTDLGTEAFF. The CDR3 DNA reads TGTGCCAGTAATAGGGGGACGGACTTGGGCACTGAAGCTTTCTTT.

Written as DNA, the CDR3 is TGTGCCAGCAGCCCCCAGACTGGAGCTAACTATGGCTACACCTTC. Translating gives CASSPQTGANYGYTF. This chain links TRBV6-4 with TRBJ1-2; no clear D. Germline lookup yields CDR1 MRHNA and CDR2 SNTAGT. Trimming removed 6 bases from V and 0 bases from J, with 14 bases in between. CDR3 length: 15 amino acids.

The chain couples TRBV6-5 to TRBJ1-2; a weak D match, TRBD1 (6 bases). Trimming shortened V by 4 bases and J by 8 bases, and 14 bases separated the two germline ends. There are 13 residues in the CDR3. The germline V gene encodes CDR1 MNHEY and CDR2 SVGAGI. The CDR3 is CASSSEDRLGYTF. In DNA form, the CDR3 reads TGTGCCAGCAGTTCTGAAGACAGGCTGGGCTACACCTTC.

The chain is built from TRBV6-6 and TRBJ1-2; 8 positions match TRBD1. J lost 7 bases, V lost 4 bases, and 8 bases had no gene match. The CDR3 consists of 14 residues. Per the germline V gene, CDR1 is MNHNY and CDR2 is SVGAGI (reference sequence). Written as DNA, the CDR3 is TGTGCCAGCAGTTCCGGACAGGGTATCTTTGGCTACACCTTC. This sequence encodes CASSSGQGIFGYTF.